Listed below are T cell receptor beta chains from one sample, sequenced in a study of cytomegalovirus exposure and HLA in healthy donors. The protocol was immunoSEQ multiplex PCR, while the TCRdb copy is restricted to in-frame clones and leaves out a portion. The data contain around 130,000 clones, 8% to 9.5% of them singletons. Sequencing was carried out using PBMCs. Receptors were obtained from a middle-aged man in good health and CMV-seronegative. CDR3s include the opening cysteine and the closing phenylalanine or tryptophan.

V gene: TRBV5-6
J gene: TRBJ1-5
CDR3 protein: CASSGTGVGSIQPQHF

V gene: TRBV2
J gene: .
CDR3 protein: CASSTDRAVGEQYF

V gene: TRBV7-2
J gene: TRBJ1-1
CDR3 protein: CASSSGQLQNTEAFF

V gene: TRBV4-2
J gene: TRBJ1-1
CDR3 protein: CASSQRGGPMNEAFF

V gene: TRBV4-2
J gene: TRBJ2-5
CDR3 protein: CASSQGAGLAGGQETQYF

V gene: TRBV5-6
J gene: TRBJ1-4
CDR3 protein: CASSLGRYNEKLFF

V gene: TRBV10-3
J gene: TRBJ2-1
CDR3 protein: CAIMEGQGGYNEQFF

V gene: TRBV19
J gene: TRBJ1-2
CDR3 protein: CASKKWQGDGIYGYTF

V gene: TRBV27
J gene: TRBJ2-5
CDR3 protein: CASRPRGAIETQYF

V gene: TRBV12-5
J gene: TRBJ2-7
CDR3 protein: CASGLVIRVESSYEQYF

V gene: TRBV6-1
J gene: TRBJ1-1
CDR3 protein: CASSARGRTEAFF

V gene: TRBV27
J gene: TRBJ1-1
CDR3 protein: CASSLQTGTNTEAFF

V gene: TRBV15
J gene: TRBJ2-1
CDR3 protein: CATRFPGRGRFDEQFF

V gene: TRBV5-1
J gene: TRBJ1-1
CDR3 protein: CASSFGQGAFF

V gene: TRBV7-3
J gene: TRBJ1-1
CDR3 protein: CASSFQGGNTEAFF

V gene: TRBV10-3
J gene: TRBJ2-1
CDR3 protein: CAISEAGQRGYNEQFF

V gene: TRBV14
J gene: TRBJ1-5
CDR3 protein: CASSQPDRVNQPQHF

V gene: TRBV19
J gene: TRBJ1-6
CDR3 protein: CASRLGQASSPLHF

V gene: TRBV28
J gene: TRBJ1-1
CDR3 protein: CASRPGGGGHTEAFF

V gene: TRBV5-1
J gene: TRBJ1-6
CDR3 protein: CASRPRQGRDSPLHF

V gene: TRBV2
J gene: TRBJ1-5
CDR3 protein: CATREDFNQPQHF

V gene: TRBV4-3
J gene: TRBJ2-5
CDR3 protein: CASSQGLAGDQETQYF

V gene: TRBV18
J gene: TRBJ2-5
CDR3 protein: CASSTGGETQYF

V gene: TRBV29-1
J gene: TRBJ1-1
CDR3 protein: CSVQRTANTEAFF

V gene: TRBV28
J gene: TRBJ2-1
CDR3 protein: CASSLGLGVAGPYNEQFF

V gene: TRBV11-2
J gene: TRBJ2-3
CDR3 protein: CASSLGTGAHTDTQYF

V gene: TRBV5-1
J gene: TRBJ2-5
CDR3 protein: CASSLGQVETQYF

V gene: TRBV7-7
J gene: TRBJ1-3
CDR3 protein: CASSLTSAPGNTIYF

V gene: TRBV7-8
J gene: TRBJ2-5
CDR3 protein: CASSGGQGPFWETQYF

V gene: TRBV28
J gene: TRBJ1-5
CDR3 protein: CASSYPGTRQPQHF

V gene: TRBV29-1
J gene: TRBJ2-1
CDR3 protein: CSVVNRAINEQFF

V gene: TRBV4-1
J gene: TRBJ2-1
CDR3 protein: CASSQVRGQGSYNEQFF

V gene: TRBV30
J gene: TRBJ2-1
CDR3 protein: CAWSVTGSGIRDEQFF

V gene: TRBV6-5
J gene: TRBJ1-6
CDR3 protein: CAKQGARNNSPLHF

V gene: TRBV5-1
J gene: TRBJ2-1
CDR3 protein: CASSSGGAPNFF

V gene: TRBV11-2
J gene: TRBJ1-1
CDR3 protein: CASSFGENTEAFF

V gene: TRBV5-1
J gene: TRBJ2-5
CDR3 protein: CASSEPGGFETQYF

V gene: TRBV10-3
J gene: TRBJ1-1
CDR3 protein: CAISPLQENTEAFF